These T cell receptor beta chains were read from a single sample in a study of T cell responses to AZD1222 COVID-19 vaccine. Sequencing used immunoSEQ multiplex PCR; TCRdb keeps in-frame clones, though not all of them. The sample lists about 170,000 clones, 90% seen once, with roughly 1.6% in the top ten. The sequences come from peripheral blood, collected on day 0 of AZD1222 vaccination. The source of these receptors is an adult in good health. CDR3s include the opening cysteine and the closing phenylalanine or tryptophan. Each record gives: J gene, clone size, V gene, D gene, CDR3 DNA, CDR3 protein. The D gene is left open where the match is weak. Rows give clone size only sometimes, using once, few, many, or a class for an expanded clone.

J gene: TRBJ2-2
clone size: NA
V gene: TRBV11-3
D gene: NA
CDR3 DNA: TGTGCCAGCAGCTTAGTTATAGTGACCGGGGAGCTGTTTTTT
CDR3 protein: CASSLVIVTGELFF

J gene: TRBJ2-7
clone size: once
V gene: TRBV6-1
D gene: NA
CDR3 DNA: TGTGCCAGCAGTGAAGATGGGGGTTCGTCCTACGAGCAGTACTTC
CDR3 protein: CASSEDGGSSYEQYF

J gene: TRBJ2-3
clone size: NA
V gene: TRBV6-5
D gene: NA
CDR3 DNA: TGTGCCAGCAAACAACAGGGCACAGATACGCAGTATTTT
CDR3 protein: CASKQQGTDTQYF

J gene: TRBJ2-3
clone size: NA
V gene: TRBV10-2
D gene: TRBD2
CDR3 DNA: TGCGCCAGCAGGAGGGGACTAGCGGGTAGCACAGATACGCAGTATTTT
CDR3 protein: CASRRGLAGSTDTQYF

J gene: TRBJ1-1
clone size: NA
V gene: TRBV12-5
D gene: NA
CDR3 DNA: TGTGCTAGTGGTAGGTCAGACACTGAAGCTTTCTTT
CDR3 protein: CASGRSDTEAFF

J gene: TRBJ2-7
clone size: NA
V gene: TRBV6-1
D gene: NA
CDR3 DNA: TGTGCCAGCAGTGAAAGGGTCGAGCAGTACTTC
CDR3 protein: CASSERVEQYF

J gene: TRBJ1-2
clone size: NA
V gene: TRBV28
D gene: NA
CDR3 DNA: TGTGCCAGCAGTTTACTGGTTCGGCAGAGGGGAGACACCTTC
CDR3 protein: CASSLLVRQRGDTF

J gene: TRBJ2-1
clone size: NA
V gene: TRBV23-1
D gene: TRBD1
CDR3 DNA: TGCGCCAGCACACCCATTAAGGACAGGGATGAGCAGTTCTTC
CDR3 protein: CASTPIKDRDEQFF

J gene: TRBJ1-1
clone size: NA
V gene: TRBV4-1
D gene: NA
CDR3 DNA: TGCGCCAGCAGCCAAGGCATGACGGGGGCTGAAGCTTTCTTT
CDR3 protein: CASSQGMTGAEAFF

J gene: TRBJ1-2
clone size: NA
V gene: TRBV19
D gene: NA
CDR3 DNA: TGTGCCAGTAGTATAGAGGAGGGGCCGGTCTATGGCTACACCTTC
CDR3 protein: CASSIEEGPVYGYTF

J gene: TRBJ2-3
clone size: NA
V gene: TRBV5-4
D gene: NA
CDR3 DNA: TGTGCCAGCAGCTCAGACTGGCGCTCTAGCACAGATACGCAGTATTTT
CDR3 protein: CASSSDWRSSTDTQYF

J gene: TRBJ1-1
clone size: NA
V gene: TRBV11-3
D gene: NA
CDR3 DNA: TGTGCCAGCAGCTTAGATTGGATTTCTCAGCGGGGTAATGAAGCTTTCTTT
CDR3 protein: CASSLDWISQRGNEAFF

J gene: TRBJ1-4
clone size: NA
V gene: TRBV5-5
D gene: NA
CDR3 DNA: TGTGCCAGCAGCTGGGCCGGGACGCTTAATGAAAAACTGTTTTTT
CDR3 protein: CASSWAGTLNEKLFF

J gene: TRBJ1-4
clone size: NA
V gene: TRBV21-1
D gene: NA
CDR3 DNA: TGTGCCAGCAGCAAAGCACTGACAGGGCAGAATGAAAAACTGTTTTTT
CDR3 protein: CASSKALTGQNEKLFF

J gene: TRBJ1-6
clone size: NA
V gene: TRBV6-5
D gene: TRBD1
CDR3 DNA: TGTGCCAGCAGTCCCCGGACAGGGGCGAATTCACCCCTCCACTTT
CDR3 protein: CASSPRTGANSPLHF

J gene: TRBJ1-1
clone size: NA
V gene: TRBV6-5
D gene: NA
CDR3 DNA: TGTGCCAGCATTTTCGACCACGTAGGACCTGAAGCTTTCTTT
CDR3 protein: CASIFDHVGPEAFF

J gene: TRBJ1-5
clone size: NA
V gene: TRBV4-1
D gene: NA
CDR3 DNA: TGCGCCAGCAGCCAAGTTGGAGGGACCAATCAGCCCCAGCATTTT
CDR3 protein: CASSQVGGTNQPQHF

J gene: TRBJ1-2
clone size: NA
V gene: TRBV28
D gene: NA
CDR3 DNA: TGTGCCAGCGGCCAAACAGGGACGAGTGGCTACACCTTC
CDR3 protein: CASGQTGTSGYTF

J gene: TRBJ2-4
clone size: NA
V gene: TRBV30
D gene: NA
CDR3 DNA: TGTGCCTGGAGTCCTGGGGCCGTGGACATTCAGTACTTC
CDR3 protein: CAWSPGAVDIQYF

J gene: TRBJ2-3
clone size: NA
V gene: TRBV3-1/TRBV3-2
D gene: TRBD2
CDR3 DNA: TGTGCCAGCAGCCAACGACTAGCGGGGAGATGGGGCACAGATACGCAGTATTTT
CDR3 protein: CASSQRLAGRWGTDTQYF

J gene: TRBJ2-5
clone size: NA
V gene: TRBV28
D gene: NA
CDR3 DNA: TGTGCGACTATGGGAACTTGGGAGACCCAGTACTTC
CDR3 protein: CATMGTWETQYF

J gene: TRBJ1-5
clone size: NA
V gene: TRBV30
D gene: NA
CDR3 DNA: TGTGCCTGGAGGACCGGGCTCCCGGGTACAAGCAATCAGCCCCAGCATTTT
CDR3 protein: CAWRTGLPGTSNQPQHF

J gene: TRBJ1-2
clone size: many
V gene: TRBV3-1/TRBV3-2
D gene: NA
CDR3 DNA: TGTGCCAGCAGCCAAGAGGTACAATTCCATGGCTACACCTTC
CDR3 protein: CASSQEVQFHGYTF

J gene: TRBJ1-6
clone size: NA
V gene: TRBV18
D gene: NA
CDR3 DNA: TGTGCCAGCTCACAACAAGAACTAGGGGATTCACCCCTCCACTTT
CDR3 protein: CASSQQELGDSPLHF

J gene: TRBJ1-1
clone size: NA
V gene: TRBV27
D gene: NA
CDR3 DNA: TGTGCCAGCAGTTTATTTTCGGGGATAAACACTGAAGCTTTCTTT
CDR3 protein: CASSLFSGINTEAFF

J gene: TRBJ1-2
clone size: once
V gene: TRBV9
D gene: NA
CDR3 DNA: TGTGCCAGCACCACCAACCCAAATAATAACTATGGCTACACCTTC
CDR3 protein: CASTTNPNNNYGYTF

J gene: TRBJ2-7
clone size: NA
V gene: TRBV19
D gene: NA
CDR3 DNA: TGTGCCAGTAGTATAAAAGGCGCCTACGAGCAGTACTTC
CDR3 protein: CASSIKGAYEQYF

J gene: TRBJ1-4
clone size: NA
V gene: TRBV2
D gene: TRBD1
CDR3 DNA: TGTGCCAGCGGAAGACAGGGGCTTGACGAAAAACTGTTTTTT
CDR3 protein: CASGRQGLDEKLFF

J gene: TRBJ1-5
clone size: NA
V gene: TRBV6-5
D gene: NA
CDR3 DNA: TGTGCCAGCAGTTACTCGACCGGCGATCAGCCCCAGCATTTT
CDR3 protein: CASSYSTGDQPQHF

J gene: TRBJ1-2
clone size: NA
V gene: TRBV19
D gene: NA
CDR3 DNA: TGTGCCAGTAGTATGGGGGCAGGGTTATATGGCTACACCTTC
CDR3 protein: CASSMGAGLYGYTF

J gene: TRBJ1-6
clone size: NA
V gene: TRBV27
D gene: NA
CDR3 DNA: TGTGCCAGCAGTCCCCGGACAGACTCCTATAATTCACCCCTCCACTTT
CDR3 protein: CASSPRTDSYNSPLHF

J gene: TRBJ1-5
clone size: NA
V gene: TRBV19
D gene: NA
CDR3 DNA: TGTGCCAGCCTCAGGACGGCTAACAGAGGCAATCAGCCCCAGCATTTT
CDR3 protein: CASLRTANRGNQPQHF

J gene: TRBJ2-7
clone size: NA
V gene: TRBV7-9
D gene: NA
CDR3 DNA: TGTGCCAGCAGCGCCGCCGGGGTTAACTACGAGCAGTACTTC
CDR3 protein: CASSAAGVNYEQYF

J gene: TRBJ2-1
clone size: NA
V gene: TRBV9
D gene: NA
CDR3 DNA: TGTGCCAGCAGCGTAATGGACCGTGGCAATGAGCAGTTCTTC
CDR3 protein: CASSVMDRGNEQFF

J gene: TRBJ1-5
clone size: NA
V gene: TRBV7-2
D gene: NA
CDR3 DNA: TGTGCCAGCAGCCCCCTGGTACCTTTGTCTCAGCCCCAGCATTTT
CDR3 protein: CASSPLVPLSQPQHF

J gene: TRBJ1-3
clone size: NA
V gene: TRBV7-2
D gene: NA
CDR3 DNA: TGTGCCAGCAGCTTAGGGCCGACAGGCTCTGGAAACACCATATATTTT
CDR3 protein: CASSLGPTGSGNTIYF

J gene: TRBJ2-3
clone size: NA
V gene: TRBV12-3/TRBV12-4
D gene: NA
CDR3 DNA: TGTGCCAGCAGTCCCTTCGGGGATACGCAGTATTTT
CDR3 protein: CASSPFGDTQYF

J gene: TRBJ2-4
clone size: NA
V gene: TRBV29-1
D gene: TRBD2
CDR3 DNA: TGCAGCGTGGTAGGACTAGCGGAGACCAAAAACATTCAGTACTTC
CDR3 protein: CSVVGLAETKNIQYF

J gene: TRBJ1-2
clone size: few
V gene: TRBV6-5
D gene: TRBD1
CDR3 DNA: TGTGCCAGCAGTCCCGGACAGGGTAACTGGTATGGCTACACCTTC
CDR3 protein: CASSPGQGNWYGYTF

J gene: TRBJ2-7
clone size: NA
V gene: TRBV6-5
D gene: TRBD2
CDR3 DNA: TGTGCCAGCAGTTACGGGAGGGGTTCGTCCTACGAGCAGTACTTC
CDR3 protein: CASSYGRGSSYEQYF

J gene: TRBJ1-6
clone size: once
V gene: TRBV4-3
D gene: NA
CDR3 DNA: TGCGCCAGCAGCCAAGAACAACCCCAAGGGCATTCACCCCTCCACTTT
CDR3 protein: CASSQEQPQGHSPLHF

J gene: TRBJ1-1
clone size: NA
V gene: TRBV28
D gene: NA
CDR3 DNA: TGTGCCAGCATCCTAGGGGCGTGGAACACTGAAGCTTTCTTT
CDR3 protein: CASILGAWNTEAFF

J gene: TRBJ1-1
clone size: NA
V gene: TRBV28
D gene: NA
CDR3 DNA: TGTGCCAGCAGTTTAGCGGGGCCGGGTGAAGCTTTCTTT
CDR3 protein: CASSLAGPGEAFF

J gene: TRBJ1-2
clone size: NA
V gene: TRBV20-1
D gene: NA
CDR3 DNA: TGCAGTGCCCTTCAGTCCTATGGCTACACCTTC
CDR3 protein: CSALQSYGYTF

J gene: TRBJ2-5
clone size: NA
V gene: TRBV4-3
D gene: TRBD1
CDR3 DNA: TGCGCCAGCAGTAAGGACAGGGGGCATCATGAGACCCAGTACTTC
CDR3 protein: CASSKDRGHHETQYF

J gene: TRBJ2-3
clone size: NA
V gene: TRBV5-1
D gene: TRBD2
CDR3 DNA: TGCGCCAGCAGCTCCCTCGGGGCTAGCGGGGGTATAGATACGCAGTATTTT
CDR3 protein: CASSSLGASGGIDTQYF

J gene: TRBJ2-2
clone size: NA
V gene: TRBV28
D gene: NA
CDR3 DNA: TGTGCCAGCAGTAGGCAGCTTACCCCCTTTACCGGGGAGCTGTTTTTT
CDR3 protein: CASSRQLTPFTGELFF

J gene: TRBJ2-5
clone size: NA
V gene: TRBV3-1/TRBV3-2
D gene: TRBD2
CDR3 DNA: TGTGCCAGCAGCCAAGATCTTTTAGATGGCGGGGGGGCGCGGGAGACCCAGTACTTC
CDR3 protein: CASSQDLLDGGGARETQYF

J gene: TRBJ1-2
clone size: NA
V gene: TRBV6-5
D gene: NA
CDR3 DNA: TGTGCCAGCAGTTACGAGGGGTTGGTTGGCTACACCTTC
CDR3 protein: CASSYEGLVGYTF

J gene: TRBJ1-1
clone size: NA
V gene: TRBV10-3
D gene: NA
CDR3 DNA: TGTGCCATCAGTGAGCAGGGAGTTACTGAAGCTTTCTTT
CDR3 protein: CAISEQGVTEAFF

J gene: TRBJ1-2
clone size: NA
V gene: TRBV6-1
D gene: NA
CDR3 DNA: TGTGCCAGCAGTGAAGCTGCCAGAACCTATGGCTACACCTTC
CDR3 protein: CASSEAARTYGYTF

J gene: TRBJ1-2
clone size: NA
V gene: TRBV9
D gene: NA
CDR3 DNA: TGTGCCAGCAGCACCCGGGCCAAAGTCTCCTATGGCTACACCTTC
CDR3 protein: CASSTRAKVSYGYTF

J gene: TRBJ2-2
clone size: NA
V gene: TRBV4-3
D gene: NA
CDR3 DNA: TGCGCCAGCAGCCAAGAGGTCGGTAGTCAGGTCGCCGGGGAGCTGTTTTTT
CDR3 protein: CASSQEVGSQVAGELFF

J gene: TRBJ1-1
clone size: NA
V gene: TRBV7-3
D gene: NA
CDR3 DNA: TGTGCCAGCAGCCCTTTTGTGAACACTGAAGCTTTCTTT
CDR3 protein: CASSPFVNTEAFF

J gene: TRBJ2-1
clone size: NA
V gene: TRBV10-2
D gene: NA
CDR3 DNA: TGCGCCAGCAGCCTCGGAAGGGGCGAGCAGTTCTTC
CDR3 protein: CASSLGRGEQFF

J gene: TRBJ2-1
clone size: few
V gene: TRBV7-2
D gene: TRBD2
CDR3 DNA: TGTGCCAGCAGCTTAACTAGCGGGGGGTACAATGAGCAGTTCTTC
CDR3 protein: CASSLTSGGYNEQFF

J gene: TRBJ1-3
clone size: NA
V gene: TRBV19
D gene: NA
CDR3 DNA: TGTGCCAGTAGTATAACCGGAGGACAGACTATTGGAAACACCATATATTTT
CDR3 protein: CASSITGGQTIGNTIYF

J gene: TRBJ2-7
clone size: NA
V gene: TRBV28
D gene: TRBD2
CDR3 DNA: TGTGCCAGCAGTCCGGGTAGCGGGGGCTACGAGCAGTACTTC
CDR3 protein: CASSPGSGGYEQYF

J gene: TRBJ1-2
clone size: NA
V gene: TRBV28
D gene: NA
CDR3 DNA: TGTGCCAGCAGTTTAGACAGCTATGGCTACACCTTC
CDR3 protein: CASSLDSYGYTF

J gene: TRBJ1-4
clone size: NA
V gene: TRBV28
D gene: TRBD1
CDR3 DNA: TGTGCCAGCAGTCCTCCCCCAGGGGGCGGGTTAACTAATGAAAAACTGTTTTTT
CDR3 protein: CASSPPPGGGLTNEKLFF